This T cell receptor beta chain stems from a study of OX40 agonist ivuxolimab in advanced cancers. TCRdb keeps only in-frame clones here, not all; method: immunoSEQ multiplex PCR. This sample has 100,000 to 150,000 clones, with about 90% found just once. Whole-study results and caveats: Doses of 0.1 to 3.0 mg/kg were accompanied by clonal expansion of CD4+ and CD8+ blood T cells by week 6.

Germline V gene sequence: CDR1 SEHNR, CDR2 FQNEAQ (reference sequence). The CDR3 has 15 amino acids. The J segment lost 6 bases and the V segment lost 5 bases, leaving 3 bases of the junction unmatched. A note on this clone: Its antigen is not identified.

The clonotype originates from an adult with an advanced solid tumor such as melanoma, head and neck, liver or kidney cancer. J is TRBJ2-1 and V is TRBV7-9, with 14 positions matching TRBD2. The material was CD4+ or CD8+ T cells sorted from blood, obtained in a trial of the OX40 agonist ivuxolimab. The CDR3 bases are TGTGCCAGCAGCACCGGACTAGCGGGAGGCAATGAGCAGTTCTTC. Translated: CASSTGLAGGNEQFF. Filled out from reference TRBV7-9 and TRBJ2-1, the complete variable domain reads DTGVSQNPRHKITKRGQNVTFRCDPISEHNRLYWYRQTLGQGPEFLTYFQNEAQLEKSRLLSDRFSAERPKGSFSTLEIQRTEQGDSAMYLCASSTGLAGGNEQFFGPGTRLTVL.